What follows are 25 T cell receptor beta chains derived from one specimen sequenced in a study of blood T cell repertoires in COVID-19. Some clones are missing from TCRdb's copy, which holds only in-frame ones; the method was immunoSEQ multiplex PCR. In the table there are some 200,000 clones, 89% of which are singletons. Material: peripheral blood. These receptors came from a woman aged 40 to 50 with acute or convalescent COVID-19.

A word on this clone: This sample also contains other DNA sequences that code for the same CDR3. This chain uses TRBV5-1 with TRBJ2-1; D perhaps matches TRBD1 (6 bases). There are 15 residues in the CDR3. The V end was cut by 0 bases, the J end by 3 bases, with 10 bases between. CDR1 is SGHRS and CDR2 is YFSETQ in the germline V gene. Here the CDR3 DNA reads TGCGCCAGCAGCTTGGGGCAGGGGTTCTACAATGAGCAGTTCTTC. The encoded protein is CASSLGQGFYNEQFF.

V usage is TRBV19 and J usage is TRBJ1-4, with D maybe TRBD1 (6 bases). V was cut by 1 base and J by 7 bases, with 16 bases left in between. Germline-derived CDR1 and CDR2 are LNHDA and SQIVND (reference sequence). This CDR3 is built from 16 residues. CDR3 bases: TGTGCCAGTAGTATAGTGCCCGGGACAAGATTTGAAAAACTGTTTTTT. It encodes CASSIVPGTRFEKLFF.

This chain uses TRBV12-3 or TRBV12-4 with TRBJ2-5; D unresolved. The CDR3 loop spans 13 amino acids. Trimming took off 10 bases at V and 0 bases at J, with 12 bases between the two ends. CDR3 sequence: CATMTRDQETQYF. The CDR3 coding sequence is TGTGCCACCATGACCCGGGACCAAGAGACCCAGTACTTC.

The J gene is TRBJ2-3, the V gene TRBV7-3; possibly TRBD2 for D (6 bases). Germline CDR1 reads SGHTA; CDR2 reads FQGTGA. Trimming shortened V by 4 bases and J by 6 bases, and 11 bases separated the two germline ends. The CDR3 spans 13 residues. The CDR3 nucleotides are TGTGCCAGCAGCTCGGGGGTATTGGATACGCAGTATTTT. It yields the protein CASSSGVLDTQYF.

This sequence joins TRBV6-5 and TRBJ1-1, with a tentative D call TRBD1 (5 bases). The V gene lost 2 bases and the J gene lost 5 bases, with 12 bases spanning the gap. The germline gives CDR1 MNHEY, CDR2 SVGAGI. The CDR3 covers 14 residues. Written as DNA, the CDR3 is TGTGCCAGCAGTTACGGGGGGGGGTTGACTGAAGCTTTCTTT. This sequence encodes CASSYGGGLTEAFF.

The chain joins TRBV19 to TRBJ2-3; TRBD2 matches at 10 bases. The length of the CDR3 is 17 residues. Looked up from germline, CDR1 is LNHDA and CDR2 is SQIVND (reference sequence). V gave up 5 bases and J gave up 0 bases; unmatched junction bases: 8. DNA for the CDR3: TGTGCCAGTAGTGGGGGGACTAGCGCGGCTAGCACAGATACGCAGTATTTT. This gives the protein CASSGGTSAASTDTQYF.

This sequence joins TRBV5-1 and TRBJ2-3, with 7 bases aligning to TRBD2. CDR1 SGHRS and CDR2 YFSETQ come from the germline V gene. V shed 6 bases and J 6 bases; nucleotides not matched to a gene: 10. CDR3 length: 14 residues. As DNA, the CDR3 is TGCGCCAGCACCCCCGGCGGGGGAGGGGATACGCAGTATTTT. This codes for CASTPGGGGDTQYF. Full variable domain (remainder filled in from reference TRBV5-1 and TRBJ2-3): KAGVTQTPRYLIKTRGQQVTLSCSPISGHRSVSWYQQTPGQGLQFLFEYFSETQRNKGNFPGRFSGRQFSNSRSEMNVSTLELGDSALYLCASTPGGGGDTQYFGPGTRLTVL.

The chain recombines TRBV4-2 with TRBJ2-3, with 9 bases lining up with TRBD2. This CDR3 is 18 amino acids long. V lost 4 bases, J lost 4 bases, and 15 bases stayed unmatched. From germline, CDR1 is LGHNA and CDR2 YNFKEQ. The CDR3 sequence: CASSRSPPASGASDTQYF. CDR3 DNA sequence: TGTGCCAGCAGCCGGAGTCCCCCGGCTAGCGGGGCCTCAGATACGCAGTATTTT.

The chain links TRBV30 to TRBJ2-5; no reliable D call. The germline V gene encodes CDR1 GTSNPN and CDR2 SVGIG (reference sequence). This CDR3 has 11 amino acids. The V gene lost 1 base and the J gene lost 5 bases, with 5 bases spanning the gap. The DNA for the CDR3 is TGTGCCTGGAGTGGTCCTGAGACCCAGTACTTC. Its translation: CAWSGPETQYF.

This chain joins TRBV3-1 (or the pseudogene TRBV3-2) and TRBJ2-5, with a weak D call TRBD2 (6 bases). Trimming pared 6 bases from V and 9 bases from J, leaving 20 bases between. The CDR3 loop spans 14 amino acids. Germline CDR1 reads LGHDT; CDR2 reads YNNKEL (reference sequence). The CDR3 is CASSSGAQSRAQYF. The CDR3, as DNA: TGTGCCAGCAGTAGCGGAGCCCAATCGAGGGCCCAGTACTTC.

This chain links TRBV2 with TRBJ2-7; a weak D match, TRBD1 (6 bases). The CDR3 length is 15 residues. The ends were cut back, 2 bases at V and 1 base at J, with 12 bases in the middle. Per the germline V gene, CDR1 is SNHLY and CDR2 is FYNNEI. The DNA for the CDR3 is TGTGCCAGCAGTGAACCCGGACAGTTTTCCTACGAGCAGTACGTC. It is translated as CASSEPGQFSYEQYV.

J is TRBJ2-1 and V is TRBV4-1; D call uncertain. Looked up from germline, CDR1 is MGHRA and CDR2 is YSYEKL. This CDR3 comprises 16 residues. Trimming shortened V by 4 bases and J by 8 bases, and 21 bases separated the two germline ends. CDR3 nucleotide sequence: TGCGCCAGCAGCCGCCAAAATCTGATAGGTAGCCATGAGCAGTTCTTC. This encodes CASSRQNLIGSHEQFF.

The chain has TRBV30 and TRBJ1-4; 7 positions match TRBD1. Trimming removed 4 bases from V and 6 bases from J; junction bases left unmatched: 17. The CDR3 runs 17 residues. Germline CDR1 GTSNPN, CDR2 SVGIG (reference sequence). This chain's CDR3 is CAWTPSPNRGRDEKLFF. In DNA form, the CDR3 reads TGTGCCTGGACTCCCTCCCCGAACAGGGGAAGAGATGAAAAACTGTTTTTT.

V is TRBV2 and J is TRBJ2-5; D might be TRBD1 (6 bases). The V and J ends lost 6 bases and 0 bases respectively, with 20 bases between them. This CDR3 region has 17 residues. Germline V CDR1 and CDR2: SNHLY, FYNNEI. CDR3: CASSRDHRDTYQETQYF. CDR3 nucleotide sequence: TGTGCCAGCAGCCGTGACCACAGGGATACGTACCAAGAGACCCAGTACTTC. The full variable domain, with the rest looked up from reference TRBV2 and TRBJ2-5, is EPEVTQTPSHQVTQMGQEVILRCVPISNHLYFYWYRQILGQKVEFLVSFYNNEISEKSEIFDDQFSVERPDGSNFTLKIRSTKLEDSAMYFCASSRDHRDTYQETQYFGPGTRLLVL.

The V gene is TRBV10-3, the J gene TRBJ1-1; unclear D gene. This CDR3 is built from 12 residues. Trimming removed 0 bases at V and 11 bases at J, with 10 bases between. Germline CDR1 and CDR2: ENHRY and SYGVKD. CDR3 loop: CAISESGRGAFF. CDR3 nucleotides: TGTGCCATCAGTGAGTCTGGGCGTGGGGCTTTCTTT.

The chain links TRBV4-2 to TRBJ2-5; 9 bases match TRBD2. Trimming cost V 1 base and J 5 bases; bases outside gene matches: 11. Germline-derived CDR1 and CDR2 are LGHNA and YNFKEQ. This CDR3 comprises 17 residues. The CDR3, as DNA: TGTGCCAGCAGCCAAGGGGGTAGCGGGGGCCACCTGGAGACCCAGTACTTC. Protein sequence: CASSQGGSGGHLETQYF.

This chain links TRBV18 with TRBJ2-5; TRBD1 aligns across 9 bases. CDR3 length: 14 amino acids. Trimming cost V 3 bases and J 5 bases; bases outside gene matches: 4. Germline V CDR1 and CDR2: KGHSH, LQKENI. This CDR3 is CASSPGQGIETQYF. The CDR3 DNA reads as TGTGCCAGCTCACCGGGACAGGGTATTGAGACCCAGTACTTC.

The V and J genes are TRBV5-1 and TRBJ2-3; TRBD1 is a possible D gene (6 bases). Trimming shortened V by 0 bases and J by 1 base, and 12 bases separated the two germline ends. Germline V lookup: CDR1 SGHRS, CDR2 YFSETQ. The CDR3 is 16 amino acids. This CDR3 is CASSLGGRGGTDTQYF. CDR3 coding DNA: TGCGCCAGCAGCTTGGGTGGCAGGGGAGGCACAGATACGCAGTATTTT.

In this sample, this clone turned up once. The CDR3 DNA is TGTGCCAGCAGCCCAGCAGGGACATTTTACGAGCAGTACGTC. Amino acids: CASSPAGTFYEQYV. V usage is TRBV11-2 and J usage is TRBJ2-7, with D possibly matching TRBD1 (6 bases). V was trimmed by 5 bases and J by 4 bases, leaving 15 bases between them. Germline CDR1 is SGHAT and CDR2 is FQNNGV. The CDR3 contains 14 residues.

The V call is TRBV19, the J call TRBJ1-1; perhaps TRBD1 as D (5 bases). V lost 8 bases, J lost 6 bases, and 13 bases lay in between. This CDR3 spans 12 amino acids. Germline CDR1 reads LNHDA; CDR2 reads SQIVND (reference sequence). CDR3 in amino acids: CASGRGVPEAFF. CDR3 sequence (DNA): TGTGCCAGTGGTCGGGGGGTCCCTGAAGCTTTCTTT.

V and J are TRBV13 and TRBJ1-3; 7 bases are shared with TRBD1. The junction had 10 bases not matched to a gene; V was cut back by 8 bases and J by 3 bases. CDR3 length: 15 residues. Germline V gene data show CDR1 as PRHDT and CDR2 as FYEKMQ (reference sequence). CDR3 sequence: CASGDWGTVGNTIYF. CDR3 DNA sequence: TGTGCCAGCGGCGACTGGGGGACAGTTGGAAACACCATATATTTT.

This CDR3 is CASSLLAGAGKNEQFF. As DNA, the CDR3 is TGTGCCAGCAGCTTACTTGCGGGGGCAGGAAAAAATGAGCAGTTCTTC. V usage is TRBV7-3 and J usage is TRBJ2-1; a weak D match, TRBD2 (7 bases). V gave up 2 bases and J gave up 7 bases, with 18 bases separating them. The length of the CDR3 is 16 residues. The germline V gene encodes CDR1 SGHTA and CDR2 FQGTGA.

The chain links TRBV7-7 to TRBJ2-2; 10 bases fit TRBD2. The CDR3 contains 16 residues. Trimming at V came to 5 bases and at J to 1 base, leaving 4 bases not matched to a gene. The germline CDR1 and CDR2 sequences are SSHAT and FNYEAQ (reference sequence). CDR3 in DNA: TGTGCCAGCAGCACCACTAGCGGGGTGAACACCGGGGAGCTGTTTTTT. Amino acids: CASSTTSGVNTGELFF.

As regards this clone: Within the sample, other DNA sequences also encode this same CDR3. The rearrangement uses TRBV18 and TRBJ1-1; D is unresolved. CDR1 is KGHSH and CDR2 is LQKENI in the germline V gene. V lost 6 bases and J 1 base, leaving 9 bases between the germline ends. The CDR3 has 13 amino acids. CDR3 sequence reads: CASSPAGNTEAFF. For the CDR3, the DNA is TGTGCCAGCTCGCCAGCAGGGAACACTGAAGCTTTCTTT.

V and J are TRBV4-2 and TRBJ2-1; D not certain. The germline V gene has CDR1 LGHNA and CDR2 YNFKEQ. The CDR3 runs to 12 residues. V lost 0 bases to trimming and J lost 8 bases, with 5 bases between them. CDR3 residues: CASSQDLYEQFF. CDR3 nucleotides: TGTGCCAGCAGCCAAGATCTATATGAGCAGTTCTTC.